One sample yielded the 9 T cell receptor beta chains listed below, sequenced in a study of PD-L1 blockade in urothelial cancer (dated by TCRdb to between 2016 and 2019). The library relied on the immunoSEQ multiplex PCR assay. This immuneACCESS table, as held by TCRdb, lists in-frame sequences with V and J called but not all clones. Of the missing ones, under half trace to an unresolved V gene in checked studies; the others have no known cause. This sample is represented by around 41,000 clones; about four fifths of them were singletons. The ten largest clones add up to approximately 15% of the sample. In light of the paper, this sample's time point label describes: peripheral blood 6 weeks after treatment start. Here the sequenced sample was PBMCs, taken around atezolizumab (anti-PD-L1) treatment. The origin of the receptors is a man between 60 and 75 years old with urothelial cancer.

The chain has TRBV29-1 and TRBJ1-5; TRBD1 agrees at 7 bases. The CDR3 has 13 amino acids. The germline V gene has CDR1 SQVTM and CDR2 ANQGSEA. V lost 6 bases to trimming and J lost 3 bases; unmatched junction nucleotides: 5. In DNA form, the CDR3 reads TGCAGCGTCCGGACAGGTATCAATCAGCCCCAGCATTTT. It encodes CSVRTGINQPQHF.

The chain couples TRBV18 to TRBJ1-2; 12 positions match TRBD1. V was pared by 5 bases and J by 9 bases, with 4 bases of the junction left unmatched. Germline V gene lookup returns CDR1 KGHSH and CDR2 LQKENI. The CDR3 covers 13 residues. In DNA, the CDR3 is TGTGCCAGCTCAGGGGACAGGGGGCCGAGCTACACCTTC. It codes for CASSGDRGPSYTF.

This chain links TRBV11-2 with TRBJ2-1, with TRBD1 identical over 7 bases. Germline V lookup: CDR1 SGHAT, CDR2 FQNNGV. After removal of 6 bases from V and 0 bases from J, the junction contained 8 bases not matched to a gene. This CDR3 has 16 residues. The CDR3 DNA reads as TGTGCCAGCAGTTCCATACAGGGGTCCTCCTACAATGAGCAGTTCTTC. Amino acids: CASSSIQGSSYNEQFF.

The genes are TRBV7-2 and TRBJ2-5; TRBD2 aligns across 8 bases. Germline V CDR1 and CDR2: SGHTA, FQGNSA. V was clipped by 0 bases and J by 5 bases; unmatched bases: 5. The CDR3 loop spans 15 amino acids. The CDR3 nucleotides are TGTGCCAGCAGCTTAGCGGCCGGGGGGGCTGAGACCCAGTACTTC. This codes for CASSLAAGGAETQYF.

This chain uses TRBV7-3 with TRBJ2-1; possible D gene TRBD1, 6 bases. Germline V gives CDR1 SGHTA, CDR2 FQGTGA. This CDR3 contains 17 residues. Trimming stripped 5 bases from V and 3 bases from J, with 20 bases between. CDR3 in amino acids: CASSPHSTGSFYNEQFF. The DNA for the CDR3 is TGTGCCAGCAGCCCCCACTCAACAGGGTCTTTCTACAATGAGCAGTTCTTC.

This chain joins TRBV28 and TRBJ2-7; maybe TRBD2 (5 bases). Trimming left V 10 bases short and J 5 bases short, with 18 bases between. Germline V gene lookup returns CDR1 MDHEN and CDR2 SYDVKM. This CDR3 is built from 13 residues. As DNA, the CDR3 is TGTGCCACCCTCCGGGGTCTAGGCAACGAGCAGTACTTC. It yields the protein CATLRGLGNEQYF.

This sequence joins TRBV6-5 and TRBJ2-7, with a tentative D call TRBD1 (6 bases). Looked up from germline, CDR1 is MNHEY and CDR2 is SVGAGI. The V end was cut by 6 bases, the J end by 4 bases, with 19 bases between. CDR3 length: 15 residues. The CDR3 region has the DNA TGTGCCAGCAGCACAAGGGGGTACGCGAATTACGAGCAGTACTTC. Encoded protein: CASSTRGYANYEQYF.

The genes are TRBV6-1 and TRBJ1-2; D may be TRBD1 (6 bases). Germline values: CDR1 MNHNS, CDR2 SASEGT. This CDR3 is built from 14 residues. V lost 2 bases and J 2 bases, leaving 9 bases between the germline ends. CDR3 amino acids: CASSERGKNYGYTF. CDR3 nucleotides: TGTGCCAGCAGTGAAAGGGGGAAGAACTATGGCTACACCTTC.

This chain links TRBV6-1 with TRBJ1-2; possible D gene TRBD1, 6 bases. The ends were cut back, 7 bases at V and 2 bases at J, with 11 bases in the middle. Germline lookup yields CDR1 MNHNS and CDR2 SASEGT. The CDR3 length is 13 residues. The CDR3 loop is CASTFRGNYGYTF. CDR3 bases: TGTGCCAGCACCTTCAGGGGCAACTATGGCTACACCTTC.